This T cell receptor beta chain was retrieved from a study of identifying expanded T cells in peripheral blood. Germline V gives CDR1 MNHNY, CDR2 SVGAGI (reference sequence). V was shortened by 2 bases and J by 5 bases, with 4 bases between the two germline ends. The CDR3 spans 12 residues. On this clone itself: The antigen is undetermined.

Findings and limits, study-wide: Two-week clone count variance significantly increased as total template count grew.

Profiling relied on immunoSEQ multiplex PCR, and the TCRdb table lists in-frame clones only, not all of them. The sample shows 65,000 to 95,000 clones, around 84% of them seen only once. The TCR was taken from a person aged 18 to 70 in good health. Specimen: blood. The rearrangement uses TRBV6-6 and TRBJ2-1; D is unresolved. The CDR3, as DNA: TGTGCCAGCAGTTACCGGGACAATGAGCAGTTCTTC. Protein: CASSYRDNEQFF.